This T cell receptor beta chain appears in the sequencing data of a study of blood T cell repertoires in COVID-19. Study summary: T cells, B-cell-depleted T cells, or PBMCs provided the cDNA or gDNA that served as material.

Data came from immunoSEQ multiplex PCR; TCRdb stores just in-frame clones and leaves some out. The sample consists of approximately 180,000 clones, roughly 81% of them appearing once. Losses at the gene ends were 1 base for V and 0 bases for J; bases not matched to a gene: 9. Germline lookup yields CDR1 LNHDA and CDR2 SQIVND (reference sequence). The CDR3 has 19 amino acids. V usage is TRBV19 and J usage is TRBJ1-6, with 7 bases that match TRBD1. The sequenced sample was peripheral blood. The clonotype comes from an elderly woman with COVID-19, enrolled during active disease. The DNA of the CDR3 is TGTGCCAGTAGTATAGTAGGGGGCGGGTATCGCTCCTATAATTCACCCCTCCACTTT. Residues: CASSIVGGGYRSYNSPLHF. Combining the CDR3 with reference TRBV19 and TRBJ1-6 gives the whole variable domain DGGITQSPKYLFRKEGQNVTLSCEQNLNHDAMYWYRQDPGQGLRLIYYSQIVNDFQKGDIAEGYSVSREKKESFPLTVTSAQKNPTAFYLCASSIVGGGYRSYNSPLHFGNGTRLTVT.